This section outlines one T cell receptor (beta chain) sequence together with its context. With survey level as its setting, the immunoSEQ assay was v3.0. TCRdb's copy holds only in-frame clones and misses some; the assay was immunoSEQ multiplex PCR. The sample records about 35,000 clones, about 94% being singletons. With 5 bases clipped from V and 5 bases from J, the junction kept 7 bases outside the gene matches. The CDR3 is 14 amino acids. Per the germline V gene, CDR1 is SEHNR and CDR2 is FQNEAQ (reference sequence). This record comes from a study of long-term antiretroviral therapy in people with HIV.

The source of this sequence is a woman aged 45-65 years with HIV. This material consisted of unsorted PBMCs, taken 4.1 years after starting antiretroviral therapy. V gene TRBV7-9 combines with J gene TRBJ2-5, with TRBD1 matching 8 bases. The CDR3 DNA follows: TGTGCCAGCAGCCCCAGGACAGGGAGTGAGACCCAGTACTTC. It encodes CASSPRTGSETQYF.